Following are 8 T cell receptor beta chains from one sample sequenced in a study of the immune and genomic landscape of osteosarcoma. Assay used: immunoSEQ multiplex PCR; TCRdb lists only in-frame clones, some missing. The repertoire includes roughly 5,000 clones, around 70% of them detected once, and roughly 16% sits in the top ten. Osteosarcoma specimens were post-treatment primary, local recurrence and metastasis tumors from poor-prognosis patients. The sample comprised osteosarcoma tumor tissue from the femur. The source of these receptors is a human donor with osteosarcoma.

J is TRBJ1-6 and V is TRBV7-2; weak D call: TRBD1 (5 bases). The germline V gene has CDR1 SGHTA and CDR2 FQGNSA. There are 13 residues in the CDR3. Trimming cost V 4 bases and J 10 bases, with 11 bases left between them. The CDR3 region has the DNA TGTGCCAGCAGCTCCCAGGGTTGGTCACCCCTCCACTTT. Amino acid sequence: CASSSQGWSPLHF.

This clone appeared once. This chain connects TRBV7-2 to TRBJ1-2, with D perhaps matching TRBD1 (5 bases). Germline V CDR1 and CDR2: SGHTA, FQGNSA. V lost 5 bases and J 4 bases, leaving 23 bases between the germline ends. The CDR3 consists of 17 residues. The CDR3 is CASSTTEAARAIYGYTF. In nucleotides, the CDR3 is TGTGCCAGCAGCACAACCGAGGCGGCCAGGGCTATCTATGGCTACACCTTC.

The chain links TRBV6-5 to TRBJ2-1; no reliable D call. CDR3 length: 12 residues. CDR1 is MNHEY, CDR2 SVGAGI, per germline. Trimming took off 6 bases at V and 2 bases at J, with 5 bases between the two ends. This CDR3 reads CASSRAYNEQFF. The CDR3 coding sequence is TGTGCCAGCAGCCGAGCCTACAATGAGCAGTTCTTC.

Of note for this clone: Other nucleotide sequences from this sample produce the same CDR3. The rearrangement uses TRBV9 and TRBJ2-3, with D possibly matching TRBD2 (6 bases). There are 14 residues in the CDR3. CDR1 SGDLS and CDR2 YYNGEE come from the germline V gene. V lost 3 bases and J 6 bases, leaving 14 bases between the germline ends. The CDR3 coding sequence is TGTGCCAGCAGCGCCAGACTAGTAGATGATACGCAGTATTTT. Protein product: CASSARLVDDTQYF.

The chain uses TRBV27 and TRBJ2-7; possible D gene TRBD2, 6 bases. V shed 2 bases and J shed 0 bases, with 14 bases lying between them. CDR3 length: 16 residues. Germline CDR1 reads MNHEY; CDR2 reads SMNVEV (reference sequence). The CDR3 loop is CASSLGAGLSSYEQYF. The CDR3, as DNA: TGTGCCAGCAGTTTAGGGGCGGGGCTGAGCTCCTACGAGCAGTACTTC.

This clone was observed a handful of times. The chain couples TRBV6-1 to TRBJ1-1; D gene uncertain. CDR3 length: 14 amino acids. Germline V lookup: CDR1 MNHNS, CDR2 SASEGT. Trimming removed 2 bases at V and 4 bases at J, with 11 bases between. This CDR3 reads CASSESQPGTEAFF. The CDR3 region has the DNA TGTGCCAGCAGTGAATCCCAGCCAGGCACTGAAGCTTTCTTT.

The gene calls are TRBV19 and TRBJ2-1; 13 bases line up with TRBD2. CDR1 and CDR2 (germline): LNHDA, SQIVND (reference sequence). The CDR3 has 17 residues. V lost 4 bases and J lost 0; bases outside the gene matches: 3. CDR3 sequence (DNA): TGTGCCAGTAGTAATCGACTAGCGGGAGGCTCCTACAATGAGCAGTTCTTC. Its protein is CASSNRLAGGSYNEQFF.

This clone has a handful of counts. The rearrangement joins TRBV18 to TRBJ1-2; a possible D gene is TRBD1 (6 bases). The CDR3 has 14 residues. Trimming cost V 1 base and J 7 bases, with 13 bases left between them. Germline V CDR1 and CDR2: KGHSH, LQKENI. The CDR3, as DNA: TGTGCCAGCTCACCACAGGGGGAAAGCAGTGGCTACACCTTC. This sequence encodes CASSPQGESSGYTF.